Below, one TCR beta chain is given with its context. CDR3 length: 14 residues. Trimming cost V 2 bases and J 2 bases; bases outside gene matches: 0. The germline CDR1 and CDR2 sequences are LGHDT and YNNKEL (reference sequence). Clones were read by immunoSEQ multiplex PCR, and TCRdb kept only the in-frame ones, dropping some. The data contain over 140,000 clones, approximately 79% of them singletons. The entry originates in a study of blood T cell repertoires in COVID-19. Study information: Acute and convalescent COVID-19 specimens originated in the United States, Italy and Spain. T cells, B-cell-depleted T cells, or PBMCs supplied cDNA or gDNA.

Two consecutive negative NP/OP PCR tests, clearance, or resolved symptoms defined Cohort 3 recovery. Sequenced sample: PBMCs or T cells enriched from blood (not recorded which). This sequence originates from a woman in her 50s who had recovered from COVID-19. V usage is TRBV3-1 (or the pseudogene TRBV3-2) and J usage is TRBJ1-5; 7 bases are a match to TRBD1. In DNA, the CDR3 is TGTGCCAGCAGCCAAACAGGGGGCAATCAGCCCCAGCATTTT. This translates into CASSQTGGNQPQHF.